The rows below give T cell receptor beta chains drawn from one sample of a study of blood T cell repertoires in COVID-19. Sequencing was performed with immunoSEQ multiplex PCR; in TCRdb, only in-frame clones are kept and a portion is missing. The table includes fewer than 300,000 clones, approximately 89% detected once. The sequenced material came from peripheral blood. The receptors were gathered from a man aged 40-49 years who had recovered from COVID-19. Both conserved end residues are part of each CDR3. Each record gives: J gene, clone size, CDR3 length, D gene, V gene, CDR3 protein, CDR3 DNA. D genes are given only for firm matches. Some rows mark clone size as missing; the rest say once, few, many or name a class of expanded clone.

>TRBJ2-7|few|12|-|TRBV11-2
CASSFSLGEQYF
TGTGCCAGCAGCTTTAGCCTGGGCGAGCAGTACTTC
>TRBJ2-2|few|15|-|TRBV19
CASSKFSANTGELFF
TGTGCCAGTAGTAAGTTCTCAGCGAACACCGGGGAGCTGTTTTTT
>TRBJ2-3|-|14|TRBD2|TRBV19
CASALAGGTDTQYF
TGTGCCAGTGCACTAGCGGGAGGCACAGATACGCAGTATTTT
>TRBJ2-3|few|15|-|TRBV5-1
CASSLRQVYTDTQYF
TGCGCCAGCAGCTTGAGACAGGTTTACACAGATACGCAGTATTTT
>TRBJ1-1|-|13|-|TRBV30
CAWNQFGRAEAFF
TGTGCCTGGAACCAGTTTGGCCGTGCTGAAGCTTTCTTT
>TRBJ1-2|-|16|-|TRBV21-1
CASSLKPWGQIYGYTF
TGTGCCAGCAGTCTGAAGCCCTGGGGACAGATCTATGGCTACACCTTC
>TRBJ1-2|few|13|-|TRBV27
CASSFRASYGYTF
TGTGCCAGCAGTTTCAGGGCCTCCTATGGCTACACCTTC
>TRBJ2-5|-|15|-|TRBV3-1/TRBV3-2
CASSQGPQGGVTQYF
TGTGCCAGCAGCCAAGGGCCGCAGGGGGGTGTGACCCAGTACTTC
>TRBJ2-7|-|11|-|TRBV27
CASSLYGEQYF
TGTGCCAGCAGCTTGTACGGCGAGCAGTACTTC
>TRBJ1-4|-|14|-|TRBV7-9
CASSLLATNEKLFF
TGTGCCAGCAGCTTACTTGCAACTAATGAAAAACTGTTTTTT
>TRBJ2-5|-|17|TRBD2|TRBV2
CASSGGGRGGFQETQYF
TGTGCCAGCAGTGGGGGCGGGAGGGGAGGCTTCCAAGAGACCCAGTACTTC
>TRBJ1-1|-|14|-|TRBV30
CAWSGRQVNTEAFF
TGTGCCTGGAGTGGTCGACAGGTGAACACTGAAGCTTTCTTT
>TRBJ2-1|-|11|-|TRBV7-2
CASSVYNEQFF
TGTGCCAGCAGCGTATACAATGAGCAGTTCTTC
>TRBJ1-1|-|15|TRBD1|TRBV7-2
CASRYRPGGDTEAFF
TGTGCCAGCAGGTATCGTCCAGGGGGCGACACTGAAGCTTTCTTT
>TRBJ2-3|-|17|TRBD2|TRBV10-2
CASSESSVAGGADTQYF
TGCGCCAGCAGTGAGTCGAGTGTAGCGGGGGGGGCAGATACGCAGTATTTT
>TRBJ2-2|-|15|TRBD2|TRBV29-1
CSVGTSGGVSGELFF
TGCAGCGTCGGTACAAGCGGGGGGGTATCCGGGGAGCTGTTTTTT
>TRBJ2-1|-|16|TRBD1|TRBV7-9
CASSFAGQGVYNEQFF
TGTGCCAGCAGCTTTGCGGGACAGGGAGTTTACAATGAGCAGTTCTTC
>TRBJ2-1|-|15|TRBD1|TRBV5-1
CASTGGGQGNNEQFF
TGCGCCAGCACCGGAGGGGGACAGGGCAACAATGAGCAGTTCTTC
>TRBJ1-2|once|16|TRBD1|TRBV19
CASWGQFDTFNYGYTF
TGTGCCAGTTGGGGACAGTTCGACACCTTTAACTATGGCTACACCTTC
>TRBJ2-5|-|15|-|TRBV5-1
CASSLKSPEGETQYF
TGCGCCAGCAGCTTGAAAAGCCCCGAGGGAGAGACCCAGTACTTC
>TRBJ2-1|-|12|-|TRBV29-1
CSVESPGNEQFF
TGCAGCGTTGAGAGTCCCGGGAATGAGCAGTTCTTC
>TRBJ1-1|-|14|-|TRBV6-2/TRBV6-3
CASSYSSGDTEAFF
TGTGCCAGCAGTTACTCGTCGGGGGACACTGAAGCTTTCTTT
>TRBJ1-3|-|12|-|TRBV7-8
CASSPGGNTIYF
TGTGCCAGCAGCCCAGGGGGAAACACCATATATTTT